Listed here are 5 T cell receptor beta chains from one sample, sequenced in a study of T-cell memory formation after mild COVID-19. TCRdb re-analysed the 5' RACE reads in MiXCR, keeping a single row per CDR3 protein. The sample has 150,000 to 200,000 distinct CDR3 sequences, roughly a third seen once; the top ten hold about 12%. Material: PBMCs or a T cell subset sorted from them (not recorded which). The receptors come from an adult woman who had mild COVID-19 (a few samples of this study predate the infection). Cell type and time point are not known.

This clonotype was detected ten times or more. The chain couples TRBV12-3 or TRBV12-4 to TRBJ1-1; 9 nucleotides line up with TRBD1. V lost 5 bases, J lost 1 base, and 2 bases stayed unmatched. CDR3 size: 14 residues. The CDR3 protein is CASSPGQGNTEAFF. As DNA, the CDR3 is TGTGCCAGCAGTCCGGGACAGGGGAACACTGAAGCTTTCTTT.

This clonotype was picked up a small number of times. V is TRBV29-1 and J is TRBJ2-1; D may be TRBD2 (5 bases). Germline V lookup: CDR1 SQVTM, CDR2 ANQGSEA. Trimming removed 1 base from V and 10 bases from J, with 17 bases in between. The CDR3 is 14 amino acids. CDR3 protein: CSVEVQLSPGEQFF. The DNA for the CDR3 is TGCAGCGTTGAAGTCCAACTGTCACCGGGGGAGCAGTTCTTC.

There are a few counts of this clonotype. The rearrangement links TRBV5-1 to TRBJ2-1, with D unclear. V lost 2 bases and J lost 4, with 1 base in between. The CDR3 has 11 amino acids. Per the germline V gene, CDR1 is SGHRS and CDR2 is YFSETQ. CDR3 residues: CASSFYNEQFF. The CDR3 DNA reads TGCGCCAGCAGCTTTTACAATGAGCAGTTCTTC.

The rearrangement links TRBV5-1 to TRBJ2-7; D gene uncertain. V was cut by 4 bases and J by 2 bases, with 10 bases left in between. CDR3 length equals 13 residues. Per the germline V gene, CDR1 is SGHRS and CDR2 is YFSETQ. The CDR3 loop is CASSPPFAYEQYF. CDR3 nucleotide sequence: TGCGCCAGCAGCCCGCCTTTTGCCTACGAGCAGTACTTC.

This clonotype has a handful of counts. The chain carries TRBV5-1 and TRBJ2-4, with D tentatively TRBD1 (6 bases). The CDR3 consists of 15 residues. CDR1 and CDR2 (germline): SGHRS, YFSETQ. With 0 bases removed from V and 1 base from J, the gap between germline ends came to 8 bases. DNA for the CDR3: TGCGCCAGCAGCTTGGCGGACAGCGCCAAAAACATTCAGTACTTC. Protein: CASSLADSAKNIQYF.